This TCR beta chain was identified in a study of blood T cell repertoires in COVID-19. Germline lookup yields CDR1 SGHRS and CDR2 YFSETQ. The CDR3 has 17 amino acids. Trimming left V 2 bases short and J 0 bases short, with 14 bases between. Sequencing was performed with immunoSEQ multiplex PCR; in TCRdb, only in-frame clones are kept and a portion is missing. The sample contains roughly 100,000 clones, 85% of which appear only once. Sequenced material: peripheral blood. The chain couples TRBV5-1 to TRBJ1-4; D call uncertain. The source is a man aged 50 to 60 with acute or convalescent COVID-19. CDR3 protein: CASSFRGSDATNEKLFF. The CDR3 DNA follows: TGCGCCAGCAGCTTCCGTGGCAGTGATGCAACTAATGAAAAACTGTTTTTT.